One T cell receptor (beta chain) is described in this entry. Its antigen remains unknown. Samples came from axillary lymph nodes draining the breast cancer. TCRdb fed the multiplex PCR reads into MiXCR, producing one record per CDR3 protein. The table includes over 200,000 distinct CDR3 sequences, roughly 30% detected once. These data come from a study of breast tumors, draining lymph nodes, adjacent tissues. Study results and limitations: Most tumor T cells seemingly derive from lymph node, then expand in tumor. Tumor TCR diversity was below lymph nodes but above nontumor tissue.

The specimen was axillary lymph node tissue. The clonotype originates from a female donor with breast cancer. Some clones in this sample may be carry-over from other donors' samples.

CDR3 nucleotides: TGTGCCAGCAGCTTAGGTAGGGGCGGACGCAATCAGCCCCAGCATTTT. It translates to CASSLGRGGRNQPQHF. J is TRBJ1-5 and V is TRBV7-9; tentative D call: TRBD1 (5 bases). V was trimmed by 1 base and J by 2 bases, leaving 12 bases between them. From germline, CDR1 is SEHNR and CDR2 FQNEAQ (reference sequence). The CDR3 spans 16 residues.